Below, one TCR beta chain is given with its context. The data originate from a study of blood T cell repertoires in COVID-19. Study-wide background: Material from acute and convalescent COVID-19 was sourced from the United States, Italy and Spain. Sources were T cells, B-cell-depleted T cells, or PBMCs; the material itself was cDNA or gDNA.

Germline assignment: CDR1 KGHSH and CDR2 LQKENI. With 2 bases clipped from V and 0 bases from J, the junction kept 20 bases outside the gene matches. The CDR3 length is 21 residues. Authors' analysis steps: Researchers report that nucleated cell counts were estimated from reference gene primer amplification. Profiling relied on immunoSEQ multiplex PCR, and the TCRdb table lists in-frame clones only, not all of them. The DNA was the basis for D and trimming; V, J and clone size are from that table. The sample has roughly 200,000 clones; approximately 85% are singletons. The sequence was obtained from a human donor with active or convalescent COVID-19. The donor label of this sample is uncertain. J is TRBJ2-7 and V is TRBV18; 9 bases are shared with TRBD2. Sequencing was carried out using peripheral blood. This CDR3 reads CASSPRVRDSTSGPSSYEQYF. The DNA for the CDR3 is TGTGCCAGCTCACCAAGGGTTCGGGACAGCACTAGCGGGCCTAGCTCCTACGAGCAGTACTTC. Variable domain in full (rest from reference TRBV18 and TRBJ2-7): NAGVMQNPRHLVRRRGQEARLRCSPMKGHSHVYWYRQLPEEGLKFMVYLQKENIIDESGMPKERFSAEFPKEGPSILRIQQVVRGDSAAYFCASSPRVRDSTSGPSSYEQYFGPGTRLTVT.